These 32 T cell receptor beta chains were all obtained from the same sample, sequenced in a study of T cells in Graves' hyperthyroidism and ophthalmopathy. The CDR3 regions of TCR beta were amplified from RNA transcripts. RT-PCR in the first round (using the HTBI primer set) targeted the TCR CDR3. In TCRdb, the multiplex PCR reads were re-called with MiXCR into one record per CDR3 protein. The profile shows around 420,000 distinct CDR3 sequences, around 14% of them singletons. The source material was blood. The receptor source for this set is a woman aged 18-29 years with Graves' hyperthyroidism.

The sample holds many counts of this clonotype. The rearrangement links TRBV7-3 to TRBJ2-3; D not certain. Germline V lookup: CDR1 SGHTA, CDR2 FQGTGA. V lost 6 bases to trimming and J lost 0 bases, with 10 bases between them. CDR3 size: 14 residues. The CDR3 DNA reads as TGTGCCAGCAGTCAAACGTCTAGCACAGATACGCAGTATTTT. This sequence encodes CASSQTSSTDTQYF. Supplemented by reference TRBV7-3 and TRBJ2-3, the full variable domain reads GAGVSQTPSNKVTEKGKYVELRCDPISGHTALYWYRQSLGQGPEFLIYFQGTGAADDSGLPNDRFFAVRPEGSVSTLKIQRTERGDSAVYLCASSQTSSTDTQYFGPGTRLTVL.

This clonotype has just a few counts. The rearrangement links TRBV6-5 to TRBJ2-5; 10 nucleotides agree with TRBD1. The V segment lost 2 bases and the J segment 4 bases; nucleotides outside the gene matches: 7. Germline loops: CDR1 MNHEY, CDR2 SVGAGI. There are 16 residues in the CDR3. CDR3 in amino acids: CASSYGGQGLTETQYF. CDR3 DNA: TGTGCCAGCAGTTACGGGGGACAGGGGTTAACAGAGACCCAGTACTTC.

Comment on this clonotype: A read error is possible here, since a much larger clone lies one base away. The chain uses TRBV2 and TRBJ1-2; the D gene is possibly TRBD1 (6 bases). Trimming cost V 10 bases and J 7 bases, with 19 bases left between them. CDR1 is SNHLY, CDR2 FYNNEI, per germline. The CDR3 contains 13 residues. Here the CDR3 reads CATARDTGFGYTF. The CDR3 DNA is TGTGCCACCGCACGGGACACGGGCTTTGGCTACACCTTC.

V usage is TRBV7-9 and J usage is TRBJ2-2, with 8 nucleotides matching TRBD2. Unmatched junction bases numbered 5, after V lost 2 bases and J lost 0 bases. CDR3 length: 17 residues. Germline CDR1 SEHNR, CDR2 FQNEAQ (reference sequence). In nucleotides, the CDR3 is TGTGCCAGCAGCTTAATCCCGGGACTAGCGAACACCGGGGAGCTGTTTTTT. This translates into CASSLIPGLANTGELFF.

This clonotype showed up just a few times. The chain is built from TRBV27 and TRBJ2-2, with a weak D call TRBD1 (6 bases). This CDR3 has 14 residues. V shed 0 bases and J shed 7 bases, with 9 bases lying between them. The germline gives CDR1 MNHEY, CDR2 SMNVEV (reference sequence). This CDR3 is CASSLSQGLGELFF. CDR3 sequence (DNA): TGTGCCAGCAGTTTATCGCAGGGGCTCGGGGAGCTGTTTTTT.

This clonotype was counted only a few times. The V call is TRBV4-1, the J call TRBJ2-5, with TRBD2 as a possible D gene (6 bases). V was clipped by 0 bases and J by 2 bases, with 10 bases between them. CDR3 length equals 15 residues. The germline V gene encodes CDR1 MGHRA and CDR2 YSYEKL. The CDR3 is CASSQDRDLQETQYF. The CDR3 nucleotides read TGCGCCAGCAGCCAAGATCGGGACTTACAAGAGACCCAGTACTTC.

This clonotype was seen at least ten times. The chain employs TRBV6-1 and TRBJ2-5, with 7 bases that match TRBD2. CDR3 length: 13 residues. The junction had 5 bases not matched to a gene; V was cut back by 5 bases and J by 5 bases. CDR1 and CDR2 from the germline V gene are MNHNS and SASEGT. The CDR3 DNA sequence: TGTGCCAGCAGTTTTAGCGGGCCGGAGACCCAGTACTTC. Amino acids: CASSFSGPETQYF.

This clonotype was seen a few times. This chain uses TRBV20-1 with TRBJ1-5; TRBD1 aligns across 7 bases. The CDR3 sequence is 13 residues long. Looked up from germline, CDR1 is DFQATT and CDR2 is SNEGSKA (reference sequence). Unmatched junction bases numbered 17, after V lost 6 bases and J lost 15 bases. The CDR3: CSAKGQRDPNLHF. CDR3 nucleotide sequence: TGCAGTGCCAAGGGACAGAGGGACCCAAATTTGCATTTT.

This clonotype was picked up many times. The CDR3 loop reads CASSQDVARVNTEAFF. CDR3 bases: TGTGCCAGCAGCCAAGATGTAGCCAGGGTGAACACTGAAGCTTTCTTT. The rearrangement links TRBV3-1 to TRBJ1-1; D is possibly TRBD1 (5 bases). Looked up from germline, CDR1 is LGHDT and CDR2 is YNNKEL (reference sequence). The CDR3 extends over 16 amino acids. Trimming removed 0 bases at V and 0 bases at J, with 11 bases between.

The sample holds a few counts of this clonotype. CDR3 sequence reads: CASSYRGANYGYTF. The CDR3 coding sequence is TGTGCCAGCAGTTACCGAGGAGCTAACTATGGCTACACCTTC. The chain links TRBV6-5 to TRBJ1-2, with D unresolved. Germline CDR1 MNHEY, CDR2 SVGAGI. The CDR3 covers 14 residues. Trimming cost V 2 bases and J 0 bases, with 7 bases left between them.

Here the CDR3 DNA reads TGTGCCAGCAGTTACTCAGGGACGGGTCAGCCCCAGCATTTT. This gives the protein CASSYSGTGQPQHF. J is TRBJ1-5 and V is TRBV6-2 or TRBV6-3; perhaps TRBD1 as D (5 bases). The CDR3 consists of 14 residues. With 0 bases removed from V and 6 bases from J, the gap between germline ends came to 9 bases. The germline V gene encodes CDR1 MNHEY and CDR2 SVGEGT.

The V gene is TRBV5-1, the J gene TRBJ1-4, with 9 nucleotides matching TRBD1. V lost 4 bases, J lost 8 bases, and 9 bases stayed unmatched. Germline assignment: CDR1 SGHRS and CDR2 YFSETQ. This CDR3 contains 15 residues. CDR3 sequence (DNA): TGCGCCAGCAGCCTCCGGACAGGGGTGGAGGAAAAACTGTTTTTT. It is translated as CASSLRTGVEEKLFF. Looking up the rest from reference TRBV5-1 and TRBJ1-4 gives the full variable domain: KAGVTQTPRYLIKTRGQQVTLSCSPISGHRSVSWYQQTPGQGLQFLFEYFSETQRNKGNFPGRFSGRQFSNSRSEMNVSTLELGDSALYLCASSLRTGVEEKLFFGSGTQLSVL.

This clonotype was recorded at least ten times. The V gene is TRBV20-1, the J gene TRBJ2-1, with TRBD2 identical over 8 bases. This CDR3 has 13 amino acids. Per the germline V gene, CDR1 is DFQATT and CDR2 is SNEGSKA (reference sequence). The junction had 4 bases not matched to a gene; V was cut back by 0 bases and J by 9 bases. CDR3: CSARDSGEGEQFF. The CDR3 coding sequence is TGCAGTGCTAGAGATAGCGGGGAGGGTGAGCAGTTCTTC.

This chain joins TRBV7-8 and TRBJ1-2; no firm D call. The CDR3 consists of 15 residues. V gave up 5 bases and J gave up 5 bases, with 18 bases separating them. Germline V gives CDR1 SGHVS, CDR2 FQNEAQ. CDR3 DNA sequence: TGTGCCAGCAGCCCCCGGCCCGGCGGAACGTATGGCTACACCTTC. It yields the protein CASSPRPGGTYGYTF. Together with reference TRBV7-8 and TRBJ1-2, the CDR3 gives the full variable domain: GAGVSQSPRYKVAKRGQDVALRCDPISGHVSLFWYQQALGQGPEFLTYFQNEAQLDKSGLPSDRFFAERPEGSVSTLKIQRTQQEDSAVYLCASSPRPGGTYGYTFGSGTRLTVV.

The chain is built from TRBV6-2 or TRBV6-3 and TRBJ2-1; no firm D call. CDR1 is MNHEY, CDR2 SVGEGT, per germline. Trimming took 10 bases from V and 10 from J, leaving 23 bases between them. CDR3 length: 14 amino acids. CDR3 bases: TGTGCCACCTTAGGTAGTAGAGGTTTATGGGAGCAGTTCTTC. Residues: CATLGSRGLWEQFF.

This clonotype was found many times. The CDR3 region is CASSLVLGQEQYF. CDR3 DNA: TGTGCCAGCAGTCTAGTGCTAGGTCAAGAGCAGTACTTC. This sequence joins TRBV2 and TRBJ2-7; no clear D. CDR3 length equals 13 residues. From germline, CDR1 is SNHLY and CDR2 FYNNEI. Trimming cost V 5 bases and J 7 bases, with 15 bases left between them.

This clonotype was picked up many times. The chain employs TRBV7-9 and TRBJ1-2, with D tentatively TRBD1 (5 bases). Germline lookup yields CDR1 SEHNR and CDR2 FQNEAQ (reference sequence). This CDR3 region has 14 residues. Deletions cut 5 bases from V and 4 bases from J, with 14 bases between. The CDR3 here is CASSPQGGGYGYTF. The CDR3 region has the DNA TGTGCCAGCAGCCCGCAGGGTGGTGGCTATGGCTACACCTTC.

The chain has TRBV7-9 and TRBJ1-2; 8 positions agree with TRBD1. The CDR3 consists of 18 residues. Germline CDR1 SEHNR, CDR2 FQNEAQ (reference sequence). V trimming: 4 bases; J trimming: 4 bases; junction bases outside the gene matches: 17. CDR3 region: CASSSPRQGTTTAYGYTF. CDR3 bases: TGTGCCAGCAGCTCACCCCGACAGGGGACGACAACCGCCTATGGCTACACCTTC.

In this sample, this clonotype turned up many times. The chain combines TRBV3-1 with TRBJ2-7; D ambiguous. Germline V gene lookup returns CDR1 LGHDT and CDR2 YNNKEL (reference sequence). This CDR3 has 13 residues. The V end was cut by 1 base, the J end by 2 bases, with 6 bases between. In DNA, the CDR3 is TGTGCCAGCAGCCAAGGACTCACCTACGAGCAGTACTTC. It translates to CASSQGLTYEQYF.

The rearrangement links TRBV18 to TRBJ1-2; 8 bases align to TRBD1. V lost 5 bases to trimming and J lost 2 bases; unmatched junction nucleotides: 4. Germline lookup yields CDR1 KGHSH and CDR2 LQKENI. CDR3 length: 14 amino acids. The DNA for the CDR3 is TGTGCCAGCTCAGCATGGACAGGGAACTATGGCTACACCTTC. Its translation: CASSAWTGNYGYTF.

This clonotype was seen repeatedly, ten times or more. The rearrangement links TRBV7-2 to TRBJ2-7; D is unresolved. CDR1 is SGHTA and CDR2 is FQGNSA in the germline V gene. The V and J ends lost 3 bases and 2 bases respectively, with 14 bases between them. The CDR3 covers 15 residues. CDR3 region: CASSFEPVAPYEQYF. As DNA, the CDR3 is TGTGCCAGCAGCTTCGAACCGGTGGCGCCCTACGAGCAGTACTTC.

A few counts support this clonotype. The V and J genes are TRBV6-1 and TRBJ2-6, with D possibly TRBD2 on 6 matching bases. The CDR3 totals 15 residues. V dropped 7 bases and J dropped 2 bases, with 12 bases sitting between them. From germline, CDR1 is MNHNS and CDR2 SASEGT. As DNA, the CDR3 is TGTGCCAGCACCCCGGAGGGGACTGGGGCCAACGTCCTGACTTTC. Its translation: CASTPEGTGANVLTF.

There are many counts of this clonotype. The chain has TRBV3-1 and TRBJ2-1, with 10 bases that match TRBD1. The CDR3 consists of 15 residues. The germline gives CDR1 LGHDT, CDR2 YNNKEL (reference sequence). V dropped 4 bases and J dropped 7; count of bases not matched to a gene: 7. CDR3 protein: CASSPRDRGPNEQFF. The CDR3, as DNA: TGTGCCAGCAGCCCCCGGGACAGGGGTCCAAATGAGCAGTTCTTC.

The chain links TRBV14 to TRBJ2-2; a possible D gene is TRBD1 (6 bases). V shed 6 bases and J shed 5 bases, with 13 bases lying between them. From germline, CDR1 is SGHDN and CDR2 FVKESK. This CDR3 is built from 14 residues. CDR3 protein: CASRVQGRTGELFF. CDR3 nucleotides: TGTGCCAGCAGGGTACAGGGAAGGACCGGGGAGCTGTTTTTT.

This clonotype was counted at least ten times. The chain couples TRBV3-1 to TRBJ2-1; TRBD2 matches 10 bases. Losses at the gene ends were 0 bases for V and 2 bases for J; bases not matched to a gene: 4. Germline values: CDR1 LGHDT, CDR2 YNNKEL (reference sequence). This CDR3 has 17 amino acids. Here the CDR3 reads CASSQEASGRTYNEQFF. As DNA, the CDR3 is TGTGCCAGCAGCCAAGAGGCTAGCGGGAGAACCTACAATGAGCAGTTCTTC.

Many counts were recorded for this clonotype. This sequence joins TRBV18 and TRBJ1-5, with D possibly TRBD1 on 5 matching bases. V gave up 3 bases and J gave up 3 bases, with 6 bases separating them. CDR1 and CDR2 (germline): KGHSH, LQKENI. The CDR3 length is 13 residues. Here the CDR3 reads CASSPGVNQPQHF. The CDR3 DNA reads as TGTGCCAGCTCACCGGGGGTCAATCAGCCCCAGCATTTT.

This chain joins TRBV10-3 and TRBJ2-5, with 11 bases lining up with TRBD1. The CDR3 runs to 16 residues. V lost 6 bases to trimming and J lost 5 bases; unmatched junction nucleotides: 11. CDR1 and CDR2 (germline): ENHRY, SYGVKD. CDR3 sequence (DNA): TGTGCCATCAGATCCTCGGACAGGGGGCATCGGGAGACCCAGTACTTC. Translation: CAIRSSDRGHRETQYF.

This clonotype was observed many times. V and J are TRBV12-3 or TRBV12-4 and TRBJ1-6; 10 nucleotides agree with TRBD1. V shed 4 bases, J shed 7 bases, and the junction held 13 bases outside the gene matches. This CDR3 spans 18 amino acids. CDR3 sequence: CASSWGDHRDRGNSPLHF. Written as DNA, the CDR3 is TGTGCCAGCAGTTGGGGGGATCACCGGGACAGGGGAAATTCACCCCTCCACTTT.

This clonotype was seen repeatedly, ten times or more. V gene TRBV11-2 combines with J gene TRBJ2-2, with a possible D match to TRBD1 (6 bases). The CDR3 spans 14 residues. V lost 5 bases to trimming and J lost 6 bases, with 13 bases between them. The germline V gene encodes CDR1 SGHAT and CDR2 FQNNGV. CDR3 in DNA: TGTGCCAGCAGCCAACAAGCAGGGGCCGGGGAGCTGTTTTTT. Residues: CASSQQAGAGELFF.

The V and J genes are TRBV12-3 or TRBV12-4 and TRBJ2-2, with D tentatively TRBD2 (5 bases). The germline V and J ends were trimmed by 3 bases and 5 bases, with 13 bases remaining between them. This CDR3 has 15 amino acids. This CDR3 reads CASSFQGAGTGELFF. In DNA, the CDR3 is TGTGCCAGCAGTTTTCAAGGCGCGGGTACCGGGGAGCTGTTTTTT.

This clonotype came up many times. The chain is built from TRBV7-2 and TRBJ2-7; TRBD1 might be the D (5 bases). CDR1 and CDR2 (germline): SGHTA, FQGNSA. This CDR3 comprises 15 residues. The V gene lost 1 base and the J gene lost 3 bases, with 13 bases spanning the gap. CDR3 in amino acids: CASSLGSQGGYEQYF. In DNA, the CDR3 is TGTGCCAGCAGCTTAGGCTCCCAGGGTGGCTACGAGCAGTACTTC.

There are a few counts of this clonotype. The chain joins TRBV7-3 to TRBJ2-7; 8 bases align to TRBD1. The CDR3 is 13 amino acids. The germline V gene has CDR1 SGHTA and CDR2 FQGTGA. Unmatched junction bases numbered 6, after V lost 5 bases and J lost 6 bases. The CDR3 spells CASSRQGNSEQYF. In DNA, the CDR3 is TGTGCCAGCAGCCGACAGGGGAATAGCGAGCAGTACTTC.